The clone carrying this T cell receptor beta chain was found a few times. The time point here: pre-sensitization, week 0. Treatment indicated: therapeutic diphenylcyclopropenone sensitization with weekly scalp DPC. Investigators collected blood before applying each patch test. The V gene's germline CDR1 is LGHDT and CDR2 YNNKEL (reference sequence). There are 14 residues in the CDR3. Trimming took off 1 base at V and 4 bases at J, with 10 bases between the two ends. The data originate from a study of human T cells and chemical hapten exposure. At the level of the study: Patients had diphenylcyclopropenone applied to the scalp weekly throughout the approximately 24-week study.

TCRdb fed the RACE reads into MiXCR, producing one record per CDR3 protein. The sample carries 50,000 to 70,000 distinct CDR3 sequences, 9.5% to 10% recorded once. The sequence derives from a man aged 35 to 55 with alopecia areata. Some clones in this sample may be carry-over from other donors' samples. The chain combines TRBV3-1 with TRBJ1-2; no definite D call. Here the sequenced sample was whole blood, taken in connection with sensitization to the hapten diphenylcyclopropenone (DPC). The CDR3 here is CASSQGTVSYGYTF. The DNA for the CDR3 is TGTGCCAGCAGCCAAGGGACGGTCAGCTATGGCTACACCTTC.